The source of this T cell receptor (beta chain) is a study of cytomegalovirus exposure and HLA in healthy donors. Background on the study: The Caucasian-associated ancestry cluster contained 81% of the approximately 400 genotyped donors.

Donors sampled were nominally healthy, though unrecorded immune exposures were likely. Worth noting for this clone: As yet, its antigen is unknown.

The CDR3 has 15 amino acids. Germline CDR1 and CDR2: SNHLY and FYNNEI. The trim removed 4 bases at V and 0 bases at J, leaving 3 bases unmatched. Findings and limits, study-wide: Cytomegalovirus status was reportedly diagnosed by the classifier with high specificity and sensitivity. In a later analysis, at a false discovery rate of 0.05, about 17,000 TCR beta sequences matched HLA alleles.

Vbeta (60) and Jbeta (13) primers were used in the PCR. Using immunoSEQ multiplex PCR, the repertoire was profiled, and TCRdb retains in-frame clones only, with some absent. The table shows about 110,000 clones, with around four fifths occurring only once. The source is a woman aged 40 to 50 in good health and CMV-seropositive. The V gene is TRBV2, the J gene TRBJ2-1; 7 bases map to TRBD2. The sample was PBMCs. The CDR3 loop is CASSASGVSYNEQFF. In DNA, the CDR3 is TGTGCCAGCAGTGCTAGCGGAGTCTCCTACAATGAGCAGTTCTTC.